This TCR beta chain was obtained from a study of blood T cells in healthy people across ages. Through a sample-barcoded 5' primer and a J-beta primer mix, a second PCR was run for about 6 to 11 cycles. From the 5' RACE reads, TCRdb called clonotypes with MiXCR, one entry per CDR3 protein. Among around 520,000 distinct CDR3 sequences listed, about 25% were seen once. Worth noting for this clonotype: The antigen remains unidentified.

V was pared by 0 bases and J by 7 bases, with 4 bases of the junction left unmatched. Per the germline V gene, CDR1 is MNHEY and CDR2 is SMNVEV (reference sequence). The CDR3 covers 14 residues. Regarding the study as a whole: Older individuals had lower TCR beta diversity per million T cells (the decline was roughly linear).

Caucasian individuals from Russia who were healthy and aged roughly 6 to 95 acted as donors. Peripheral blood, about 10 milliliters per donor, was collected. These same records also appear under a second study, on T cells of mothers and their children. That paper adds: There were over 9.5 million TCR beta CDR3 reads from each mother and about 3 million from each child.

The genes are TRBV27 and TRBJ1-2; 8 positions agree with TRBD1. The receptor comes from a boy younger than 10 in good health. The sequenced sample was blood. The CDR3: CASSLSNRGGGYTF. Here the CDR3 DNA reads TGTGCCAGCAGTTTATCGAACAGGGGGGGTGGCTACACCTTC.